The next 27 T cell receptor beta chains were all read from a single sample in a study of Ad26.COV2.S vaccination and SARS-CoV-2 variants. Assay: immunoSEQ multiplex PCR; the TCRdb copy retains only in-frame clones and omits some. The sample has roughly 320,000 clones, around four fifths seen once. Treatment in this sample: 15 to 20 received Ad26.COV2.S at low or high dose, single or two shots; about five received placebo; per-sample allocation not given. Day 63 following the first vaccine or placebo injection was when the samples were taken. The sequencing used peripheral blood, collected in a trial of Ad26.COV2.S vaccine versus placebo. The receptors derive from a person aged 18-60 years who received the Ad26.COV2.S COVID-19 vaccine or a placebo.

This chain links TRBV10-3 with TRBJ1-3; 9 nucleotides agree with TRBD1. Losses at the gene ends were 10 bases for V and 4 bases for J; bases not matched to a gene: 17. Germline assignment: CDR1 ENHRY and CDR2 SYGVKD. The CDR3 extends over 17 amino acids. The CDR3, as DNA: TGTGCCACCCGAATACCGGGGGACAGGGACTCGGGAAACACCATATATTTT. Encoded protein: CATRIPGDRDSGNTIYF.

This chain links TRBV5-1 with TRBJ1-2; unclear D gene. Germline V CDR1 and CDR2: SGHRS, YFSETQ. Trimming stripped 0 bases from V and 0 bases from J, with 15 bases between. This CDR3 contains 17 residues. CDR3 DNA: TGCGCCAGCAGCTTGGTCCCAGGTGGGCAAGCTAACTATGGCTACACCTTC. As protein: CASSLVPGGQANYGYTF.

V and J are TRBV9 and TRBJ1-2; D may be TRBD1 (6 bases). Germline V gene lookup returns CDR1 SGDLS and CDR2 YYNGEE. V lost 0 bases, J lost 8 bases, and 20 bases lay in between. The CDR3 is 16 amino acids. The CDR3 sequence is CASSVVRGRGDGGYTF. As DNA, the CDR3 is TGTGCCAGCAGCGTAGTACGGGGGCGCGGGGATGGCGGCTACACCTTC.

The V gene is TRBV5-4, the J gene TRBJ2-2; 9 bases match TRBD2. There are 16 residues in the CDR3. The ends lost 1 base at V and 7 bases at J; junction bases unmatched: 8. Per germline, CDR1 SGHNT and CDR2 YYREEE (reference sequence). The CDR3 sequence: CASSLFQRGAGGELFF. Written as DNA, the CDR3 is TGTGCCAGCAGCTTGTTCCAGCGGGGGGCCGGCGGGGAGCTGTTTTTT.

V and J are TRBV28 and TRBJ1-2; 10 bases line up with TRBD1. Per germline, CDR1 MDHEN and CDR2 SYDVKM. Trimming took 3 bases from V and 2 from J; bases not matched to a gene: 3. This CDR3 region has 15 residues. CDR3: CASSFWTGGNYGYTF. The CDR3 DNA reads TGTGCCAGCAGTTTCTGGACAGGGGGGAACTATGGCTACACCTTC.

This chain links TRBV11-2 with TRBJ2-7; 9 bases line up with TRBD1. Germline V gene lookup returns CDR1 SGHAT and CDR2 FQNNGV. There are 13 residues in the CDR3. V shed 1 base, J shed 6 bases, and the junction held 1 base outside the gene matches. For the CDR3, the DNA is TGTGCCAGCAGCTTAGGGACAGGGGCCGAGCAGTACTTC. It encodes CASSLGTGAEQYF.

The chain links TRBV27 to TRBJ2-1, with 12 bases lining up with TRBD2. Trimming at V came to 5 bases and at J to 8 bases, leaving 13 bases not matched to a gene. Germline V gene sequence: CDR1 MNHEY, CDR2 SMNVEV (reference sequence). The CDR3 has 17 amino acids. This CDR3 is CASSQRTSGVYSYEQFF. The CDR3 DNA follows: TGTGCCAGCAGTCAACGGACTAGCGGGGTGTACAGCTATGAGCAGTTCTTC.

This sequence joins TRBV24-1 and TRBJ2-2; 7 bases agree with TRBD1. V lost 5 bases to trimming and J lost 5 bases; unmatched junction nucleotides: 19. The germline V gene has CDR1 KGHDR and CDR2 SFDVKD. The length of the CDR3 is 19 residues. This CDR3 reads CATSGAKGARGGRTGELFF. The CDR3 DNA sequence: TGTGCCACCAGTGGGGCTAAGGGGGCGCGCGGAGGCCGAACCGGGGAGCTGTTTTTT.

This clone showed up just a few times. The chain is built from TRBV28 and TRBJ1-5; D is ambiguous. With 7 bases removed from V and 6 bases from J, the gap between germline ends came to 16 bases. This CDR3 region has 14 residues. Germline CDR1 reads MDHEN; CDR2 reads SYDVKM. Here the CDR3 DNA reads TGTGCCAGCACGCGGACGGGCCCACCTCAGCCCCAGCATTTT. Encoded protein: CASTRTGPPQPQHF.

The CDR3 protein is CASSGERNEKLFF. The DNA of the CDR3 is TGTGCCAGCTCTGGGGAACGTAATGAAAAACTGTTTTTT. This chain connects TRBV6-5 to TRBJ1-4; D is uncertain. V was cut by 8 bases and J by 4 bases, with 11 bases left in between. The CDR3 runs to 13 residues. Per the germline V gene, CDR1 is MNHEY and CDR2 is SVGAGI.

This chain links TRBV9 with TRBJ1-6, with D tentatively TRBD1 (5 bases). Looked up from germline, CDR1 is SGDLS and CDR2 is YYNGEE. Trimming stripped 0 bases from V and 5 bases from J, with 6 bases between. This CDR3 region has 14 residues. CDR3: CASSVGGDNSPLHF. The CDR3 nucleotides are TGTGCCAGCAGCGTAGGGGGGGATAATTCACCCCTCCACTTT.

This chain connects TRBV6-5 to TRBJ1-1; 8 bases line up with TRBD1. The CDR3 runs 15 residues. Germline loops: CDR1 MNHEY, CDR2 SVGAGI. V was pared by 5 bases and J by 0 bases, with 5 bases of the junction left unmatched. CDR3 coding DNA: TGTGCCAGCAGTCAACAGGGGGACATGAACACTGAAGCTTTCTTT. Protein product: CASSQQGDMNTEAFF.

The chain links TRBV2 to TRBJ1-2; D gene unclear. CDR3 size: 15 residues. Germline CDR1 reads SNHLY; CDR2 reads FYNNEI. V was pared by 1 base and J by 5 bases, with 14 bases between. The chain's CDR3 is CASSEDRMIFYGYTF. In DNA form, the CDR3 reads TGTGCCAGCAGTGAAGACAGAATGATTTTTTATGGCTACACCTTC.

The DNA for the CDR3 is TGTGCCAGCAGCGGGGACAGGGGGAATCAGCCCCAGCATTTT. Translation: CASSGDRGNQPQHF. The chain couples TRBV21-1 to TRBJ1-5; the DNA was not compared with TRBD1, the D call given in the table. TRBV21-1 is listed as a pseudogene. CDR3 length: 14 amino acids.

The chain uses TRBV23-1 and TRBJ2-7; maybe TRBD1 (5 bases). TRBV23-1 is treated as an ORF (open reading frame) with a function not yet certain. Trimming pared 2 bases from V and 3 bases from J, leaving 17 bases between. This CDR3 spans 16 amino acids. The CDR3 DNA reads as TGCGCCAGCAGTCAAAAACAGGAGCCAATTCTCTACGAGCAGTACTTC. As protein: CASSQKQEPILYEQYF.

The CDR3 DNA is TGTGCCAGCAGTGATCGGCAAAATCAGCCCCAGCATTTT. Protein product: CASSDRQNQPQHF. J is TRBJ1-5 and V is TRBV12-3 or TRBV12-4, with D unclear. V gave up 5 bases and J gave up 4 bases, with 9 bases separating them. This CDR3 is 13 amino acids long.

The CDR3 loop is CASSSDPGTTTSGYTF. CDR3 DNA: TGTGCCAGCAGCTCCGACCCCGGGACAACTACGAGTGGCTACACCTTC. This sequence joins TRBV5-4 and TRBJ1-2, with D tentatively TRBD1 (6 bases). CDR1 is SGHNT, CDR2 YYREEE, per germline (reference sequence). This CDR3 has 16 residues. The V end lost 3 bases, the J end lost 7 bases, and 22 bases lay between the germline ends.

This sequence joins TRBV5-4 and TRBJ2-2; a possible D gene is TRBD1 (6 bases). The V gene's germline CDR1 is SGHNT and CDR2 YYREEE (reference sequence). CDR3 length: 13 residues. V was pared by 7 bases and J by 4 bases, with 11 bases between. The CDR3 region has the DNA TGTGCCAGCGCGTTCAGGGGCACCGGGGAGCTGTTTTTT. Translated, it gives CASAFRGTGELFF.

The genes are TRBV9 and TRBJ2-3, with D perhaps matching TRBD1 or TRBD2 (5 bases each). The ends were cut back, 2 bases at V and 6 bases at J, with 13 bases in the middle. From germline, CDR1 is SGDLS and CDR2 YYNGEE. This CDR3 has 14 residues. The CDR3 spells CASSVLGDPDTQYF. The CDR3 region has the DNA TGTGCCAGCAGCGTTTTGGGGGACCCTGATACGCAGTATTTT. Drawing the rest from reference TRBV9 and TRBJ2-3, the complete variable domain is DSGVTQTPKHLITATGQRVTLRCSPRSGDLSVYWYQQSLDQGLQFLIQYYNGEERAKGNILERFSAQQFPDLHSELNLSSLELGDSALYFCASSVLGDPDTQYFGPGTRLTVL.

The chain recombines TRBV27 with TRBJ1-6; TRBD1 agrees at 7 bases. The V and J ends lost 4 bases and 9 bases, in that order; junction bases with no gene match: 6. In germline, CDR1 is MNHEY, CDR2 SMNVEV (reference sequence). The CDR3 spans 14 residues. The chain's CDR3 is CASSWDSWVSPLHF. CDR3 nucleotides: TGTGCCAGCAGTTGGGACAGTTGGGTTTCACCCCTCCACTTT.

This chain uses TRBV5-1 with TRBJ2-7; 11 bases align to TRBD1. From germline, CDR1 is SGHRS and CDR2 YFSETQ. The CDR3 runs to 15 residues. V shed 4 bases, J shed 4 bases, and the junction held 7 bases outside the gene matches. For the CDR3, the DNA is TGCGCCAGCAGCAACCGGGACAGGGGGTCTTACGAGCAGTACTTC. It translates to CASSNRDRGSYEQYF.

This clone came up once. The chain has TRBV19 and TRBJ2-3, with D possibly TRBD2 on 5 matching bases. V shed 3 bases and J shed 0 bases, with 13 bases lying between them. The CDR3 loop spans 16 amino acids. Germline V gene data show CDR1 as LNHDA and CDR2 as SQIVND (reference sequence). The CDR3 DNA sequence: TGTGCCAGTAGTATCCCCTCAGAGGGAAGCACAGATACGCAGTATTTT. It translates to CASSIPSEGSTDTQYF. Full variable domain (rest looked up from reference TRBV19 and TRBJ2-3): DGGITQSPKYLFRKEGQNVTLSCEQNLNHDAMYWYRQDPGQGLRLIYYSQIVNDFQKGDIAEGYSVSREKKESFPLTVTSAQKNPTAFYLCASSIPSEGSTDTQYFGPGTRLTVL.

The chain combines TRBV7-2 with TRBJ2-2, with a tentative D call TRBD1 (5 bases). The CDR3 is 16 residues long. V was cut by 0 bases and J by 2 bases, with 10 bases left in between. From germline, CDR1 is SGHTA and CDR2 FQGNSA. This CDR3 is CASSLARVSNTGELFF. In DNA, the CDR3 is TGTGCCAGCAGCTTAGCCAGGGTATCCAACACCGGGGAGCTGTTTTTT.

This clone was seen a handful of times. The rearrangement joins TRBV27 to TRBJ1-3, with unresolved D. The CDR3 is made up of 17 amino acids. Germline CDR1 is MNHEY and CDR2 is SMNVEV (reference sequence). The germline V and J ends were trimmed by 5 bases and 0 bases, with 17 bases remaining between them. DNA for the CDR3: TGTGCCAGCAGTCCGAACCCGACGGAATTCTCTGGAAACACCATATATTTT. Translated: CASSPNPTEFSGNTIYF.

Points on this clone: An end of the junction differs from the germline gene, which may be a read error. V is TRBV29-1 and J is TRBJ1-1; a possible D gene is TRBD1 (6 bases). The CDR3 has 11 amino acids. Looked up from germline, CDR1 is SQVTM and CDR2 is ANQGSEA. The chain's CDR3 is CSVTTGAEAFF. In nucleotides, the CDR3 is TGCAGCGTTACGACGGGGGCTGAGGCTTTCTTT.

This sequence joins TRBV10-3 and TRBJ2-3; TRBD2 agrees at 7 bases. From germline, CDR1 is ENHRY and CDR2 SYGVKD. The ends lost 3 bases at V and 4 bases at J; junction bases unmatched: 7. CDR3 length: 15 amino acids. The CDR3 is CAISEAGFRADTQYF. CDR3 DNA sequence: TGTGCCATCAGTGAAGCGGGGTTCAGGGCAGATACGCAGTATTTT.

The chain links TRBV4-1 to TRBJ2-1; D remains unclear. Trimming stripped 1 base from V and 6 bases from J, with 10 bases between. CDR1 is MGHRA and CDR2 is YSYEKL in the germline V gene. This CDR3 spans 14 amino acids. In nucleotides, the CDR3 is TGCGCCAGCAGCCAAGTTTTGATGGTCAATGAGCAGTTCTTC. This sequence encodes CASSQVLMVNEQFF.